These 20 T cell receptor beta chains were all obtained from the same sample, sequenced in a study of shared clonotypes between healthy human individuals (dated by TCRdb to about 2020). The library was prepared using the immunoSEQ multiplex PCR assay. What TCRdb holds here is the immuneACCESS table cut down to in-frame rearrangements. Part of the clones is not present; checked against another copy, under half of the missing clones reflect an unresolved V gene, and the others are unexplained. This sample holds some 95,000 clones; 67% were observed only once. Roughly 40% of the sample rests with the top ten. Sequenced: memory CD8+ T cells sorted from blood. The cell subset or site label, read with the paper, signifies: CD45RO+ cells pooled with CCR7-negative TemRA cells. These receptors all stem from a man younger than 40 in good health.

The chain uses TRBV4-3 and TRBJ1-5; tentative D call: TRBD1 (6 bases). The CDR3 is made up of 15 amino acids. V was clipped by 1 base and J by 7 bases, with 14 bases between them. Germline V gives CDR1 LGHNA, CDR2 YSLEER. The CDR3 nucleotides read TGCGCCAGCAGCCAAGCTCTCCGGGACAAACAGCCCCAGCATTTT. It yields the protein CASSQALRDKQPQHF.

The chain is built from TRBV4-1 and TRBJ2-3, with D unresolved. Per germline, CDR1 MGHRA and CDR2 YSYEKL. The V and J ends lost 0 bases and 5 bases respectively, with 12 bases between them. The CDR3 is 15 residues long. The CDR3 sequence is CASSQDSSLGDTQYF. CDR3 nucleotides: TGCGCCAGCAGCCAAGATTCATCACTGGGAGATACGCAGTATTTT.

This clone was counted at least ten times. The chain recombines TRBV30 with TRBJ1-3; 7 bases match TRBD1. CDR3 size: 14 residues. Germline V gene sequence: CDR1 GTSNPN, CDR2 SVGIG (reference sequence). Unmatched junction bases numbered 8, after V lost 1 base and J lost 8 bases. Here the CDR3 DNA reads TGTGCCTGGAGTGGGGACAGTGTACAAGACACCATATATTTT. It encodes CAWSGDSVQDTIYF.

V is TRBV27 and J is TRBJ2-5, with a weak D call TRBD1 (6 bases). The V end was cut by 5 bases, the J end by 2 bases, with 6 bases between. This CDR3 is 12 amino acids long. The germline gives CDR1 MNHEY, CDR2 SMNVEV (reference sequence). Written as DNA, the CDR3 is TGTGCCAGCAGTAGGGGGCAAGAGACCCAGTACTTC. It specifies CASSRGQETQYF.

The chain is built from TRBV6-5 and TRBJ2-3; 9 positions agree with TRBD2. CDR1 is MNHEY, CDR2 SVGAGI, per germline. The CDR3 length is 15 residues. J gave up 5 bases and V 5 bases, and 8 bases lay outside the gene matches. The CDR3 region has the DNA TGTGCCAGCAGTCCCATAGCGGGAGCAGGAGATACGCAGTATTTT. Its translation is CASSPIAGAGDTQYF.

The chain employs TRBV6-1 and TRBJ2-7; D unresolved. Trimming cost V 5 bases and J 3 bases, with 14 bases left between them. CDR3 length equals 14 residues. Germline V CDR1 and CDR2: MNHNS, SASEGT. DNA of the CDR3: TGTGCCAGCAGTTTCCTGGTTACGGGCTACGAGCAGTACTTC. This encodes CASSFLVTGYEQYF.

This clone has a count of ten or more. The CDR3 sequence is CASSQALAGFGQPQHF. The CDR3 coding sequence is TGCGCCAGCAGCCAAGCATTGGCAGGGTTCGGTCAGCCCCAGCATTTT. This chain joins TRBV4-3 and TRBJ1-5; weak D call: TRBD1 (5 bases). Germline V CDR1 and CDR2: LGHNA, YSLEER. V was trimmed by 1 base and J by 6 bases, leaving 16 bases between them. CDR3 length: 16 amino acids.

The V gene is TRBV6-4, the J gene TRBJ2-2; tentatively, D is TRBD1 (6 bases). CDR1 MRHNA and CDR2 SNTAGT come from the germline V gene. V shed 3 bases and J shed 3 bases, with 11 bases lying between them. CDR3 length: 15 amino acids. The CDR3 nucleotides are TGTGCCAGCAGTGAAAGGGCAGGGGACACCGGGGAGCTGTTTTTT. Translated: CASSERAGDTGELFF.

This clone appeared once. The CDR3 loop is CASSSQRAGVFRNEQFF. In DNA, the CDR3 is TGTGCCAGCAGCTCCCAACGAGCGGGAGTATTTAGGAATGAGCAGTTCTTC. This chain joins TRBV7-9 and TRBJ2-1, with 8 bases aligning to TRBD2. V lost 4 bases to trimming and J lost 7 bases; unmatched junction nucleotides: 15. Per germline, CDR1 SEHNR and CDR2 FQNEAQ (reference sequence). This CDR3 comprises 17 residues.

In the case of this clone: This likely stems from a read error, as it lies one base from a far larger clone. J is TRBJ2-7 and V is TRBV25-1; perhaps TRBD1 as D (5 bases). Germline V lookup: CDR1 MGHDK, CDR2 SYGVNS. Trimming took off 3 bases at V and 3 bases at J, with 6 bases between the two ends. This CDR3 has 12 residues. CDR3: CASSETDYEQYF. DNA for the CDR3: TGTGCCAGCAGTGAGACAGACTACGAGCAGTACTTC.

The V call is TRBV7-9, the J call TRBJ2-7, with 9 bases lining up with TRBD2. This CDR3 contains 18 residues. The V and J ends lost 2 bases and 6 bases, in that order; junction bases with no gene match: 17. Germline V CDR1 and CDR2: SEHNR, FQNEAQ (reference sequence). CDR3 nucleotides: TGTGCCAGCAGCTTATTCAGAGGTGGCGGGAGGGCCATCAGCGAGCAGTACTTC. As protein: CASSLFRGGGRAISEQYF.

This clone was detected a few times. V and J are TRBV7-9 and TRBJ2-7; D may be TRBD2 (5 bases). CDR1 is SEHNR and CDR2 is FQNEAQ in the germline V gene (reference sequence). The CDR3 sequence is 14 residues long. V was cut by 7 bases and J by 3 bases, with 16 bases left in between. CDR3 protein: CASINTGVNYEQYF. CDR3 nucleotide sequence: TGTGCCAGCATTAATACCGGGGTGAACTACGAGCAGTACTTC.

This chain joins TRBV27 and TRBJ2-7; D is undetermined. The CDR3 sequence is 12 residues long. Trimming took 0 bases from V and 5 from J, leaving 5 bases between them. Germline V gives CDR1 MNHEY, CDR2 SMNVEV (reference sequence). The CDR3 spells CASSLSGDEQYF. In DNA form, the CDR3 reads TGTGCCAGCAGTTTATCGGGCGACGAGCAGTACTTC.

The rearrangement uses TRBV28 and TRBJ2-7, with D possibly called TRBD1 or TRBD2 (5 bases each). Germline CDR1 MDHEN, CDR2 SYDVKM. Deletions cut 2 bases from V and 9 bases from J, with 17 bases between. This CDR3 is 14 amino acids long. The CDR3 region has the DNA TGTGCCAGCAGTTTACGGACTGTGGCCCAGGGGCAGTACTTC. This gives the protein CASSLRTVAQGQYF.

The chain combines TRBV29-1 with TRBJ2-2; 11 bases are a match to TRBD1. CDR1 SQVTM and CDR2 ANQGSEA come from the germline V gene. CDR3 size: 17 residues. The ends lost 4 bases at V and 7 bases at J; junction bases unmatched: 14. CDR3 DNA: TGCAGCGTTGGGCGCGTCAACCGGGACAGGGGGATCGGGGAGCTGTTTTTT. Translating gives CSVGRVNRDRGIGELFF.

The CDR3 nucleotides are TGTGCCTGGAGCGTAAGCAACGGGGGGCGGCAGTACTTC. Encoded protein: CAWSVSNGGRQYF. The rearrangement links TRBV30 to TRBJ2-7; D is possibly TRBD2 (7 bases). The germline V gene has CDR1 GTSNPN and CDR2 SVGIG (reference sequence). The CDR3 sequence is 13 residues long. Trimming took off 3 bases at V and 9 bases at J, with 18 bases between the two ends.

The chain is built from TRBV6-1 and TRBJ2-7, with 7 bases aligning to TRBD2. Looked up from germline, CDR1 is MNHNS and CDR2 is SASEGT. Trimming removed 2 bases from V and 1 base from J; junction bases left unmatched: 2. The CDR3 is made up of 14 amino acids. The DNA for the CDR3 is TGTGCCAGCAGTGAAAGCGGGGAATCCTACGAGCAGTACTTC. It translates to CASSESGESYEQYF.

This chain uses TRBV28 with TRBJ2-3; the D is unclear. V shed 4 bases and J shed 15 bases, with 17 bases lying between them. Germline V gene data show CDR1 as MDHEN and CDR2 as SYDVKM. The CDR3 loop spans 12 amino acids. The CDR3 sequence: CASSWSPLLLYF. CDR3 coding DNA: TGTGCCAGCAGTTGGTCCCCCCTCTTGCTTTATTTT.

CDR3 coding DNA: TGCAGCGCGACAGGGGGCTCCACCGGGGAGCTGTTTTTT. Residues: CSATGGSTGELFF. This sequence joins TRBV29-1 and TRBJ2-2; 10 bases align to TRBD1. V gave up 7 bases and J gave up 4 bases; unmatched junction bases: 3. Germline V CDR1 and CDR2: SQVTM, ANQGSEA. The CDR3 length is 13 residues.

CDR3 nucleotide sequence: TGCGCCAGCAGCTTGGGGGAGAGGAGTAGCACCATATATTTT. Protein sequence: CASSLGERSSTIYF. The chain carries TRBV5-1 and TRBJ1-3; D is undetermined. Germline V gene lookup returns CDR1 SGHRS and CDR2 YFSETQ. This CDR3 comprises 14 residues. V was cut by 0 bases and J by 9 bases, with 13 bases left in between.